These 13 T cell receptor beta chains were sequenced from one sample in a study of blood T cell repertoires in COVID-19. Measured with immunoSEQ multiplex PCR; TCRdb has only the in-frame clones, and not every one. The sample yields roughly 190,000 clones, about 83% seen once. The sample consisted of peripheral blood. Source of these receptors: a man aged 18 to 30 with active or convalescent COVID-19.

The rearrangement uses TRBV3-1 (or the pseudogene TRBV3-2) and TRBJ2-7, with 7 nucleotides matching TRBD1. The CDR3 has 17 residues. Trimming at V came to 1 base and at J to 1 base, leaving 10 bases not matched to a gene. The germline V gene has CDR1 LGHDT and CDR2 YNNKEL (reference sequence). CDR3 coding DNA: TGTGCCAGCAGCCAAGGAGCACCAGGGGGTGGTTCCTACGAGCAGTACTTC. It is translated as CASSQGAPGGGSYEQYF.

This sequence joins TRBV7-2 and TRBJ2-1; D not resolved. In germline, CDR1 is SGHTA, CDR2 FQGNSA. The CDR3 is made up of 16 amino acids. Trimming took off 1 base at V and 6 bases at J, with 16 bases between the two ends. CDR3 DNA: TGTGCCAGCAGCTTAGTAGCCACCCGATCACTCAATGAGCAGTTCTTC. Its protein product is CASSLVATRSLNEQFF.

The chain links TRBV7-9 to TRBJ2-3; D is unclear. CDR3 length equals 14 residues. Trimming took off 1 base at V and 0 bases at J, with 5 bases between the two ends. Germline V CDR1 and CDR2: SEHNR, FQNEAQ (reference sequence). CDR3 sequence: CASSLDGSTDTQYF. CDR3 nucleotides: TGTGCCAGCAGCTTAGACGGTAGCACAGATACGCAGTATTTT.

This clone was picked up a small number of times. CDR3: CASSFQDRRPGYGYTF. CDR3 DNA: TGTGCCAGCAGTTTTCAGGACAGGCGCCCCGGCTATGGCTACACCTTC. The chain couples TRBV28 to TRBJ1-2; TRBD1 agrees at 7 bases. CDR1 MDHEN and CDR2 SYDVKM come from the germline V gene. This CDR3 is 16 amino acids long. V lost 3 bases to trimming and J lost 4 bases; unmatched junction nucleotides: 11.

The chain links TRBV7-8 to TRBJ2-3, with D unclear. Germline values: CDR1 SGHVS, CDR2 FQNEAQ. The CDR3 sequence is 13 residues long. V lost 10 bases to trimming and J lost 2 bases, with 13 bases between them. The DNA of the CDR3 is TGTGCCACCGGAAGTAGCCCCACAGATACGCAGTATTTT. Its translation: CATGSSPTDTQYF.

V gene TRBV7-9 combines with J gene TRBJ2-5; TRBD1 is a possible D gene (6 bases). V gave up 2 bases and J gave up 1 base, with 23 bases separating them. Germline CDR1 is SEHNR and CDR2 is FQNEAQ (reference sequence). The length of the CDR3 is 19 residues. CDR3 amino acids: CASSLTGGQPGEPQETQYF. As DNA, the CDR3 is TGTGCCAGCAGCTTAACCGGAGGACAGCCAGGGGAACCCCAAGAGACCCAGTACTTC.

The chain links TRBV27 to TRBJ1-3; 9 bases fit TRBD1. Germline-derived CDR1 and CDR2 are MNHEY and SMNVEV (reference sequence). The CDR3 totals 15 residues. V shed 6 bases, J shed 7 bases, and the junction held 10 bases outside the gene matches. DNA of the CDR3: TGTGCCAGCAGCCTGGAGGGACAGGGAGCCAACACCATATATTTT. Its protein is CASSLEGQGANTIYF.

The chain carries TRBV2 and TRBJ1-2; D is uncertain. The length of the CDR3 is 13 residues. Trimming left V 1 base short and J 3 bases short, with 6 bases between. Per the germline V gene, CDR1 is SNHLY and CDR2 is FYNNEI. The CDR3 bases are TGTGCCAGCAGTGAAGAGAGGGACTATGGCTACACCTTC. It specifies CASSEERDYGYTF.

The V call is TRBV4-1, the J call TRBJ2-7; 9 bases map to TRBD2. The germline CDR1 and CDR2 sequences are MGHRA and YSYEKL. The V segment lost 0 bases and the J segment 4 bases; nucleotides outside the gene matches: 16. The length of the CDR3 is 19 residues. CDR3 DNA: TGCGCCAGCAGCCAAGATGCATCGGATGGGCTAGCGGGGAAATACGAGCAGTACTTC. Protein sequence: CASSQDASDGLAGKYEQYF.

The CDR3 loop is CASSGQGRTEAFF. CDR3 bases: TGCGCCAGCAGTGGCCAGGGTCGCACTGAAGCTTTCTTT. The chain carries TRBV5-1 and TRBJ1-1; D perhaps matches TRBD1 (5 bases). The V gene's germline CDR1 is SGHRS and CDR2 YFSETQ. Trimming took off 5 bases at V and 4 bases at J, with 12 bases between the two ends. The CDR3 runs 13 residues.

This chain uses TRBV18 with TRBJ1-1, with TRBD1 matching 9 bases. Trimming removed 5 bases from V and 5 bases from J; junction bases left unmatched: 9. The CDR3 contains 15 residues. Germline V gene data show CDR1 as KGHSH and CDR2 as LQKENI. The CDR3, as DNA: TGTGCCAGCTCAGGAAGGACAGGGGAAGGGACTGAAGCTTTCTTT. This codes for CASSGRTGEGTEAFF.

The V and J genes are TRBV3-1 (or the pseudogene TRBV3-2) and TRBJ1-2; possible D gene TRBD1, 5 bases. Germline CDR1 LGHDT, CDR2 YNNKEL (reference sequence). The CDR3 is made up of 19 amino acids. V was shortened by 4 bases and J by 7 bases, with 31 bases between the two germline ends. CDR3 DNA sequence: TGTGCCAGCAGCCCTCTCGGGACGGATTCTCTTGGACTATCGGGTGGCTACACCTTC. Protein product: CASSPLGTDSLGLSGGYTF.

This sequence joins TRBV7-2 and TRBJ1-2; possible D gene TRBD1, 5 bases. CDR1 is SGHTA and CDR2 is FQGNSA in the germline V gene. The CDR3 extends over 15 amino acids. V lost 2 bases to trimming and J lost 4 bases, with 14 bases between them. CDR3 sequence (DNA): TGTGCCAGCAGCTTAAGGGGTCCCCTCGGCTATGGCTACACCTTC. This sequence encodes CASSLRGPLGYGYTF. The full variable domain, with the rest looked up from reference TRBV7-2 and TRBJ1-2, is GAGVSQSPSNKVTEKGKDVELRCDPISGHTALYWYRQSLGQGLEFLIYFQGNSAPDKSGLPSDRFSAERTGGSVSTLTIQRTQQEDSAVYLCASSLRGPLGYGYTFGSGTRLTVV.